Here is one TCR beta chain with its context. This clone was counted a single time. Its antigen has not been determined. Qualities for individual bases were not recorded, and no much larger clone is one base off. The record originates from a study of cytomegalovirus exposure and HLA in healthy donors (TCRdb year 2017). Study-wide context: In an earlier analysis of some 610 of the donors, less than 350 Gb of sequence data and just under 120 million unique TCR beta sequences from about 190 million T cells were reported. An early release that covered roughly 600 HLA-typed donors contained approximately 300 gigabases of sequencing data and 75 million to 100 million unique TCR sequences. The genetic ancestry cluster associated with self-reported Caucasian donors included 65% to 90% of the approximately 410 genotyped donors. The aim of the study was to test whether cataloging public T cell receptors could identify signatures of past pathogen exposure. The study used immunosequencing to profile the T cell repertoires of under 700 subjects and linked those repertoires to cytomegalovirus serostatus. Along with the approximately 670-subject first cohort, a separate validation cohort of around 120 different subjects was used. The study combined high-throughput TCR immunosequencing, statistical association of individual TCRs with disease status, and machine learning to predict cytomegalovirus infection status. In a later analysis, previously published TCR beta repertoires from 550 to 700 donors were re-analyzed and high-resolution HLA genotyping was added so that TCR occurrence patterns could be studied. Rather than using new phenotypic data, the later analysis identified candidate immune exposures from TCR beta sequences and from how often those sequences occurred across donors. An earlier analysis of approximately 640 of the donors applied high-throughput TCR beta sequencing to assess whether each TCR beta V gene segment acted as functional or pseudogenic. Donor age, sex, ethnicity and CMV serostatus were compiled together with the repertoire data. In a later genetic analysis, genome-wide SNP genotypes for about 65% of the roughly 670 donors were used, and that subset was treated as a discovery cohort. All discovery cohort repertoires had been generated using a single sequencing platform. Both class I and class II loci were covered by HLA typing, at four-digit resolution. The number of donors typed differed by locus, with about 629-640 for A, B, C, DRB1 and DQB1, roughly 550 for DQA1, about 610 for DPA1, and 472 for DPB1. Four to six DR-DQ haplotypes were handled as single units for association and clustering, since linkage in the cohort was strong. Among 398 genotyped donors of the cohort, an average of around 240,000 unique TCR beta nucleotide sequences were sequenced per donor, around 20% of them non-productive.

The germline V gene supplies CDR1 SNHLY and CDR2 FYNNEI. Trimming removed 4 bases from V and 7 bases from J, leaving 11 bases between the germline ends. Counted from cysteine to phenylalanine, this CDR3 has 13 amino acids. The entry retains the CDR3 DNA only, 39 bases that are in frame from base 1. The library was obtained by the immunoSEQ multiplex PCR assay. For the multiplex PCR, a mixture combining 60 forward primers for TCR Vbeta segments and 13 reverse primers for TCR Jbeta segments was used. A multiplex PCR assay on genomic DNA amplified the CDR3 region of rearranged TCR beta genes. The amplified TCR beta libraries were sequenced on the Illumina HiSeq System as 87-base-pair reads. The study's own analysis went as follows. A later analysis tallied 70 million to 100 million unique TCR beta chains across the 650 to 750 repertoires, and about 10 million of those chains were shared by two or more donors. Raw reads were error-corrected and collapsed into unique sequences by a nearest-neighbor algorithm in which closely related sequences were merged to remove PCR and sequencing errors. CDR3 sequences were aligned to IMGT reference sequences to assign V, D and J gene segments. Each retained sequence needed at least a six-nucleotide match to both a V gene segment and a J gene segment. A rearrangement counted as productive if the CDR3 had no stop codons and remained in frame with V and J, and every other rearrangement counted as non-productive. CDR3 was defined according to IMGT convention as the region running from the second conserved V-encoded cysteine to the conserved J-encoded phenylalanine. The earlier analysis of about 530 of the donors excluded any sequence lacking an unambiguous match to a single V gene segment. In an earlier analysis of approximately 560 of the donors, a V segment was called functional when productive rearrangements were above 56.7%, and segregating when the standard deviation between donors exceeded 5%. A statistical classification framework was developed to diagnose cytomegalovirus status using the catalog of TCR beta chain sequences. A later analysis assigned V and J genes by comparing TCR nucleotide sequences with IMGT/GENE-DB human TR gene sequences. In a later analysis, CDR3 sequences and most-parsimonious VDJ recombination scenarios were assigned using the TCRdist pipeline. A later analysis defined each TCR beta chain by its CDR3 amino acid sequence plus V-gene family, and excluded reads lacking a unique V-gene family. A later analysis removed several hundred highly shared, low-generation-probability nucleotide sequences to deal with suspected cross-contamination and a sequencing artifact. In a later analysis, a clonal expansion index for each public chain was calculated from normalized within-repertoire ranks of inferred template counts. A later analysis computed generation probabilities with a VDJ recombination model fitted to out-of-frame rearrangements, and checked the results against IGoR. Hypergeometric tests were used in a later analysis to score TCR-TCR, TCR-HLA and TCR-CMV co-occurrence, with a repertoire-size bias correction applied to the TCR pairs. In a later analysis, false discovery rates were estimated by permuting HLA or CMV assignments 20 times. In a later analysis, co-occurring TCRs were grouped using DBSCAN, with TCRdist sequence similarity added in when clustering inside HLA-allele-positive subsets. Repertoires with fewer than 30,000 or more than 120,000 public chains, plus five repertoires with anomalous nucleotide sharing, were excluded from co-occurrence clustering. The source is immuneACCESS, and TCRdb retained only in-frame sequences with V and J called. Part of the clones is not carried over; for the studies checked, unresolved V genes explain less than half of this, and the remainder is unexplained. V and J calls and clone size are those listed in that table; D and trimming were worked out from the DNA. The sample table records about 150,000 clones; about 74% of these occur just once. The ten largest make up 4% of the sample.

The cohort was made up of several hundred healthy bone marrow donors. At the time of sampling, all cohort members were nominally healthy, though unrecorded immune exposures were likely present. The donor was CMV seronegative and belonged to the group of over 300 seronegative cohort members. A peripheral blood sample was collected from each donor, and TCR beta sequencing was performed on peripheral blood mononuclear cells. The Qiagen DNeasy Blood Extraction Kit was used to extract genomic DNA from the blood cell samples. Study-wide findings and limitations: The authors suggested that the approach could potentially be extended to other disease states and immunological phenotypes. Linkage disequilibrium might explain the correlated functional status among segregating V segments, but an unknown experimental factor could not be excluded. In both the original and validation cohorts, the classifier was reported to diagnose cytomegalovirus status with high specificity and sensitivity. According to a later genetic analysis, donors in an Asian-associated ancestry cluster had fewer N-insertions in productive TCRs than the approximately 700-donor mean. Sequencing depth was assumed to be roughly uniform across donors in the presence/absence analyses, though that assumption may not hold. Broadly in line with IMGT annotations, most TCR beta V segments showed up in productive rearrangements about 90% or about 30% of the time in an earlier analysis of around 550 of the donors. The study gave a list of 150 to 200 TCR beta chains associated with cytomegalovirus. The 87-base-pair reads could not distinguish some IMGT-functional V segments, including TRBV6-2 and TRBV6-3, so those segments were excluded. This cohort had only TCR beta chains sequenced, and the lack of alpha or paired-chain data limited which features could be detected. In a later analysis, TCR association rates were found to vary across HLA loci, with the most associated TCRs seen for DRB1 alleles and the fewest for HLA-C alleles. Immune exposure information for the cohort was limited to CMV serostatus. A further reported finding was that TCR beta sequences accurately predicted the HLA-A and HLA-B alleles for most subjects in the first cohort. Because some donors lacked HLA typing at each locus, the association tests relied only on the typed subset. Strong co-occurrence of HLA alleles, especially DR and DQ, made assigning TCR associations to individual alleles difficult. Most TCR sequences were observed very rarely across donors, whereas some public TCRs were present in many individuals. In a later analysis, 16,951 TCR beta sequences were associated with specific HLA alleles at a false discovery rate of 0.05. The sequencing pipeline was judged likely to have produced a cluster of highly shared sequence variants as a technical artifact. A later genetic analysis associated a missense DCLRE1C variant with V-gene and J-gene trimming of TCR beta chains, and an independent cohort replicated the association. According to a later analysis, most CMV-associated TCR beta chains appeared to be HLA-restricted, and the HLA associations seemed to be driven largely by CMV exposure. A later analysis found that HLA-associated TCR beta chains were more clonally expanded and had lower generation probabilities than equally common non-associated chains. Because counts were too low, approximately 15 rarely observed V segments, including chromosome 9 orphons, were excluded from the earlier analysis of about 500 of the donors. In vitro tests confirmed that a few of the cytomegalovirus-associated TCR beta chains recognize cytomegalovirus antigens. In a later analysis, several top co-occurrence clusters were reported to appear linked to parvovirus B19, influenza, CMV and Epstein-Barr virus.

Recombination joined TRBV2 with TRBJ1-5, with the D gene call left open. The sequencing input was PBMCs. This receptor was identified in a woman in her thirties or forties in good health and CMV-seronegative. The DNA sequence is given as TGTGCCAGCAGTGTTGAGGATGCCCAGCCCCAGCATTTT. Its protein product is CASSVEDAQPQHF.